A selection of T cell receptor beta chains follows, all from one sample in a study of T cells in Graves' hyperthyroidism and ophthalmopathy. TCRdb analysed the multiplex PCR reads with MiXCR anew, one entry per CDR3 protein. The sample consists of more than 550,000 distinct CDR3 sequences, 17% of them appearing once. Sequenced: blood. The receptors were sampled from a man aged 45 to 65 with Graves' hyperthyroidism. Both conserved end residues are part of each CDR3. A D gene is named only where the DNA matches it firmly. Not all rows give a size; the values are once, few, many and, for expanded clones, a class.

J gene	clone size	V gene	D gene	CDR3 DNA	CDR3 protein
TRBJ1-5	-	TRBV9	-	TGTGCCAGCAGCCCGGAGGGTGGCCAGCCCCAGCATTTT	CASSPEGGQPQHF
TRBJ2-1	few	TRBV6-5	TRBD2	TGTGCCAGCAGTTACGAGGGAGGGCCGAATGAGCAGTTCTTC	CASSYEGGPNEQFF
TRBJ2-4	few	TRBV5-1	-	TGCGCCAGCAGCTTGGAGTTTGAGAAAAACATTCAGTACTTC	CASSLEFEKNIQYF
TRBJ1-1	many	TRBV9	-	TGTGCCAGCAGCGTAGGGCAGGGTTGGACTGAAGCTTTCTTT	CASSVGQGWTEAFF
TRBJ2-1	-	TRBV7-9	-	TGTGCCAGCAGCCCATCCGTCCGGGGCTCCCAAAGCTCCTACAATGAGCAGTTCTTC	CASSPSVRGSQSSYNEQFF
TRBJ2-1	many	TRBV2	TRBD2	TGTGCCAGCAAGCGGGAGAGTCTGTTGCATGAGCAGTTCTTC	CASKRESLLHEQFF
TRBJ2-1	few	TRBV6-6	TRBD2	TGTGCCAGCAGTTACTCGACGGCTAGCGGGAGTGATGAGCAGTTCTTC	CASSYSTASGSDEQFF
TRBJ2-5	-	TRBV7-9	-	TGTGCCAGCACCCTTATAAAGGAGAACCAAGAGACCCAGTACTTC	CASTLIKENQETQYF
TRBJ1-2	few	TRBV7-2	TRBD1	TGTGCCAGCAGCTTAGAGACAGGGGATCTCTATGGCTACACCTTC	CASSLETGDLYGYTF
TRBJ2-1	few	TRBV4-1	-	TGCGCCAGCAGCCCCAATAGGAATGAGCAGTTCTTC	CASSPNRNEQFF
TRBJ1-5	-	TRBV29-1	TRBD1	TGCAGCGTTGAGATAGGGACAGGGGGCAATCAGCCCCAGCATTTT	CSVEIGTGGNQPQHF
TRBJ2-3	-	TRBV7-8	TRBD2	TGTGCCAGCAGCTCAGTCAGAGCGGGAGGAGATACAGATACGCAGTATTTT	CASSSVRAGGDTDTQYF
TRBJ2-5	many	TRBV20-1	TRBD2	TGCAGTGCTAGAGATCAAGAACTAGCGGGCCGGGAGACCCAGTACTTC	CSARDQELAGRETQYF
TRBJ2-7	many	TRBV7-2	-	TGTGCCAGCAGCTTAGAGGCAGGGGTGGTGGGTCCCAGATACGAGCAGTACTTC	CASSLEAGVVGPRYEQYF
TRBJ2-3	many	TRBV20-1	-	TGCAGTGGTACCACAGATACGCAGTATTTT	CSGTTDTQYF
TRBJ2-7	many	TRBV15	TRBD1	TGTGCCACCAGCAGAGCTCGACAGGGGATGTACGAGCAGTACTTC	CATSRARQGMYEQYF
TRBJ2-7	many	TRBV7-8	TRBD2	TGTGCCAGCAGCTCCCGGACTAGCGGGCCTACCTACGAGCAGTACTTC	CASSSRTSGPTYEQYF
TRBJ1-5	few	TRBV5-1	-	TGCGCCAGCAGCTTGACCCTCTGGTGCAATCAGCCCCAGCATTTT	CASSLTLWCNQPQHF
TRBJ1-1	medium-sized	TRBV5-1	-	TGCGCCAGCAGCTTGGCCCCCGCGAGCACTGAAGCTTTCTTT	CASSLAPASTEAFF
TRBJ2-1	many	TRBV24-1	TRBD2	TGTGCCACCAGTGACTCCAGCGGGAGGGGTTACAATGAGCAGTTCTTC	CATSDSSGRGYNEQFF
TRBJ2-5	few	TRBV7-2	-	TGTGCCAGCAGCCCTTCCCTAGCGCTGCAAGAGACCCAGTACTTC	CASSPSLALQETQYF
TRBJ2-5	-	TRBV12-3/TRBV12-4	-	TGTGCCAGCAGTTTTGTGCATCAAGAGACCCAGTACTTC	CASSFVHQETQYF
TRBJ1-1	many	TRBV28	-	TGTGCCAGCAGTTTTTCAGGGAGTTACACTGAAGCTTTCTTT	CASSFSGSYTEAFF
TRBJ2-1	once	TRBV4-1	TRBD2	TGCGCCAGCAGCCAAGATCGAGGTCGGAGCGGGACTGTCTACAATGAGCAGTTCTTC	CASSQDRGRSGTVYNEQFF
TRBJ2-1	many	TRBV24-1	TRBD2	TGTGCCACCAGTGTGACTTTGTCTAGCGGCCTGAGCTCCTACAATGAGCAGTTCTTC	CATSVTLSSGLSSYNEQFF
TRBJ2-2	many	TRBV27	-	TGTGCCACCCAGTTTGGGTCCGGGGAGCTGTTTTTT	CATQFGSGELFF
TRBJ2-7	many	TRBV7-2	-	TGTGCCAGCAGCTTAGTACGTGACAACTCCTACGAGCAGTACTTC	CASSLVRDNSYEQYF
TRBJ2-2	-	TRBV7-6	TRBD2	TGTGCCAGCAGCTCCCTCGGGGGGAGCAGCACCGGGGAGCTGTTTTTT	CASSSLGGSSTGELFF
TRBJ2-1	many	TRBV28	TRBD2	TGTGCCAGCAGTTTAAAGGGACTAGCGGGAGGCGGCGAGACTGAGCAGTTCTTC	CASSLKGLAGGGETEQFF
TRBJ1-5	-	TRBV28	-	TGTGCCAGCAGTGGGGGGGTATCTAGTCAGCCCCAGCATTTT	CASSGGVSSQPQHF
TRBJ2-2	many	TRBV6-5	TRBD1	TGTGCCAGCAGTTACCGACAGGGCGGTGGCACCGGGGAGCTGTTTTTT	CASSYRQGGGTGELFF
TRBJ2-3	-	TRBV6-5	-	TGTGCCAGCAGCTACTCATCGAGCGGGTTCATAGATACGCAGTATTTT	CASSYSSSGFIDTQYF